Shown below are 15 T cell receptor beta chains from a single sample sequenced in a study of shared clonotypes between healthy human individuals. Assay: immunoSEQ multiplex PCR; the TCRdb copy retains only in-frame clones and omits some. The table lists roughly 410,000 clones, about 97% of them singletons. The sample was memory CD8+ T cells sorted from blood. Subset meaning: CD45RO+ cells pooled with CCR7-negative TemRA cells. These receptor sequences come from a man aged 25 to 40 in good health.

This clone appeared a single time. CDR3: CASSPSGGGTLAYEQYF. For the CDR3, the DNA is TGTGCCAGCAGCCCTTCTGGAGGCGGGACCCTCGCCTACGAGCAGTACTTC. V is TRBV21-1 and J is TRBJ2-7; TRBD2, the table's D call, was not compared with the DNA. TRBV21-1 is termed a pseudogene. There are 17 residues in the CDR3.

The genes are TRBV10-3 and TRBJ1-1; D gene unclear. The ends were cut back, 2 bases at V and 4 bases at J, with 8 bases in the middle. Germline CDR1 ENHRY, CDR2 SYGVKD. The CDR3 runs to 13 residues. In DNA, the CDR3 is TGTGCCATCAGTGAGGGCCGGAGCACTGAAGCTTTCTTT. It yields the protein CAISEGRSTEAFF.

The J gene is TRBJ2-7, the V gene TRBV5-4; 14 bases align to TRBD2. This CDR3 spans 17 amino acids. J lost 0 bases, V lost 0 bases, and 2 bases had no gene match. Germline V lookup: CDR1 SGHNT, CDR2 YYREEE (reference sequence). The CDR3: CASSLGLAGGASYEQYF. The CDR3 DNA reads TGTGCCAGCAGCTTGGGACTAGCGGGAGGGGCCTCCTACGAGCAGTACTTC.

This clone was recorded once. The chain joins TRBV7-2 to TRBJ1-2, with 8 bases matching TRBD1. CDR1 SGHTA and CDR2 FQGNSA come from the germline V gene. The trim removed 5 bases at V and 4 bases at J, leaving 3 bases unmatched. The CDR3 has 13 residues. CDR3 DNA sequence: TGTGCCAGCAGCCCAGGACAGGGCTATGGCTACACCTTC. Translated: CASSPGQGYGYTF.

V usage is TRBV6-1 and J usage is TRBJ2-1, with 12 bases that match TRBD2. V dropped 7 bases and J dropped 6; count of bases not matched to a gene: 7. In germline, CDR1 is MNHNS, CDR2 SASEGT. CDR3 length equals 15 residues. The CDR3 sequence: CASIIKTSGSNEQFF. Written as DNA, the CDR3 is TGTGCCAGCATTATAAAGACTAGCGGGAGCAATGAGCAGTTCTTC.

V gene TRBV19 combines with J gene TRBJ1-4; D perhaps matches TRBD1 (5 bases). Looked up from germline, CDR1 is LNHDA and CDR2 is SQIVND (reference sequence). Trimming pared 5 bases from V and 5 bases from J, leaving 9 bases between. The CDR3 covers 13 residues. CDR3 DNA sequence: TGTGCCAGTAGTTGGCAGGGCAATGAAAAACTGTTTTTT. It yields the protein CASSWQGNEKLFF.

V and J are TRBV5-1 and TRBJ2-1, with 9 bases lining up with TRBD2. The CDR3 totals 16 residues. Trimming cost V 0 bases and J 6 bases; bases outside gene matches: 7. Germline CDR1 and CDR2: SGHRS and YFSETQ. The CDR3 sequence is CASSLEGLAQPNEQFF. The CDR3 coding sequence is TGCGCCAGCAGCTTGGAGGGACTAGCCCAACCCAATGAGCAGTTCTTC. Variable domain in full (rest from reference TRBV5-1 and TRBJ2-1): KAGVTQTPRYLIKTRGQQVTLSCSPISGHRSVSWYQQTPGQGLQFLFEYFSETQRNKGNFPGRFSGRQFSNSRSEMNVSTLELGDSALYLCASSLEGLAQPNEQFFGPGTRLTVL.

This clone was observed a single time. The chain links TRBV11-2 to TRBJ2-5; 8 bases agree with TRBD1. This CDR3 is built from 14 residues. Germline V gives CDR1 SGHAT, CDR2 FQNNGV. Losses at the gene ends were 2 bases for V and 2 bases for J; bases not matched to a gene: 1. The CDR3 DNA follows: TGTGCCAGCAGCTTACAGGGGGCTCAAGAGACCCAGTACTTC. Translated, it gives CASSLQGAQETQYF.

The V gene is TRBV6-6, the J gene TRBJ2-3, with 7 nucleotides matching TRBD2. Germline V gene sequence: CDR1 MNHNY, CDR2 SVGAGI (reference sequence). The CDR3 consists of 14 residues. The ends lost 7 bases at V and 2 bases at J; junction bases unmatched: 6. CDR3 amino acids: CASTQRDFTDTQYF. The CDR3 DNA is TGTGCCAGCACCCAGCGGGACTTCACAGATACGCAGTATTTT.

The gene calls are TRBV6-1 and TRBJ2-5; weak D call: TRBD1 (5 bases). V was pared by 3 bases and J by 2 bases, with 10 bases between. Germline loops: CDR1 MNHNS, CDR2 SASEGT. This CDR3 is 14 amino acids long. This CDR3 is CASSEGRVQETQYF. The CDR3, as DNA: TGTGCCAGCAGTGAGGGCAGGGTACAAGAGACCCAGTACTTC.

The chain combines TRBV13 with TRBJ2-7; 8 nucleotides match TRBD2. Looked up from germline, CDR1 is PRHDT and CDR2 is FYEKMQ (reference sequence). CDR3 length: 15 residues. After removal of 5 bases from V and 5 bases from J, the junction contained 11 bases not matched to a gene. In DNA, the CDR3 is TGTGCCAGCAGCCAAACTGGCGGGAGGCGGGACGAGCAGTACTTC. It yields the protein CASSQTGGRRDEQYF.

The rearrangement joins TRBV18 to TRBJ1-5, with unresolved D. The CDR3 contains 12 residues. Germline assignment: CDR1 KGHSH and CDR2 LQKENI. V lost 0 bases and J lost 9, with 6 bases in between. The CDR3 region has the DNA TGTGCCAGCTCACCACCTGGGCGGCCCCAGCATTTT. It yields the protein CASSPPGRPQHF.

The V call is TRBV7-2, the J call TRBJ1-3, with D unresolved. V was shortened by 1 base and J by 12 bases, with 22 bases between the two germline ends. CDR1 is SGHTA, CDR2 FQGNSA, per germline. The CDR3 is 16 amino acids. The CDR3 DNA follows: TGTGCCAGCAGCTTAGAGAGGGTTAACTTAGGCAGGATCATATATTTT. Protein: CASSLERVNLGRIIYF.

The chain carries TRBV2 and TRBJ2-3; D is uncertain. V lost 2 bases and J 9 bases, leaving 9 bases between the germline ends. CDR3 length: 12 amino acids. Germline lookup yields CDR1 SNHLY and CDR2 FYNNEI. CDR3 coding DNA: TGTGCCAGCAGTGAAAACGAGAGAACGCAGTATTTT. As protein: CASSENERTQYF. Combining the CDR3 with reference TRBV2 and TRBJ2-3 gives the whole variable domain EPEVTQTPSHQVTQMGQEVILRCVPISNHLYFYWYRQILGQKVEFLVSFYNNEISEKSEIFDDQFSVERPDGSNFTLKIRSTKLEDSAMYFCASSENERTQYFGPGTRLTVL.

This sequence joins TRBV6-6 and TRBJ1-3, with D perhaps TRBD1 (5 bases). In germline, CDR1 is MNHNY, CDR2 SVGAGI (reference sequence). This CDR3 spans 16 amino acids. Trimming removed 2 bases at V and 0 bases at J, with 11 bases between. CDR3 DNA: TGTGCCAGCAGTTACGGTCAGGGAGGCTCTGGAAACACCATATATTTT. It is translated as CASSYGQGGSGNTIYF.